This paragraph reports one TCR beta chain. Germline values: CDR1 MDHEN, CDR2 SYDVKM. The CDR3 sequence is 14 residues long. V dropped 2 bases and J dropped 4 bases, with 12 bases sitting between them. The data derive from a study of blood T cell repertoires in COVID-19. Study summary: Italy, Spain and the United States were the sources of the convalescent and acute COVID-19 samples. From T cells, B-cell-depleted T cells, or PBMCs came the material, which was cDNA or gDNA.

As originally analysed: Amplified reference gene primers provided the basis for estimating nucleated cell counts. Generated by immunoSEQ multiplex PCR, the TCRdb table keeps only in-frame clones and is missing some. That table gives V, J and clone size, and the DNA gave D and trimming. The sample includes over 65,000 clones, over 75% seen only once; the top ten take 0.77%. Sequencing input: peripheral blood. The source of this sequence is a woman of 80 years or more with acute or convalescent COVID-19. The chain recombines TRBV28 with TRBJ2-7, with D possibly TRBD1 on 6 matching bases. The CDR3 coding sequence is TGTGCCAGCAGTTTAAGGGGGACGGTATACGAGCAGTACTTC. Translated: CASSLRGTVYEQYF. The entire variable domain, with the rest obtained from reference TRBV28 and TRBJ2-7, is as follows: DVKVTQSSRYLVKRTGEKVFLECVQDMDHENMFWYRQDPGLGLRLIYFSYDVKMKEKGDIPEGYSVSREKKERFSLILESASTNQTSMYLCASSLRGTVYEQYFGPGTRLTVT.